Below, one TCR beta chain is given with its context. Compared with germline, one end of the junction differs, possibly owing to a read error. Time point noted: late sampling 161 to 241 days after vaccination in three convalescent patients. This entry belongs to a study of vaccination and CD4 T cells after COVID-19. TCRdb used MiXCR to reprocess the PCR reads, holding one entry per CDR3 protein. This sample has around 26,000 distinct CDR3 sequences; 45% to 65% occur once, and the top ten carry around 5.5%. The CDR3 contains 14 residues. Germline CDR1 reads SSHAT; CDR2 reads FNYEAQ (reference sequence).

Sequences were derived from CD4+ T cells from blood, sampled about 7 months after SARS-CoV-2 vaccination. The rearrangement joins TRBV7-7 to TRBJ2-7, with TRBD1 as a possible D gene (5 bases). Gene TRBJ2-5 matches the end of the DNA better, so the J call may be wrong. The clonotype comes from a human donor who had recovered from COVID-19. The CDR3 DNA sequence: TGTGCTAGCAGCGCCGACAGTTCGAGGGAGACCCAGTACTTC. It encodes CASSADSSRETQYF.